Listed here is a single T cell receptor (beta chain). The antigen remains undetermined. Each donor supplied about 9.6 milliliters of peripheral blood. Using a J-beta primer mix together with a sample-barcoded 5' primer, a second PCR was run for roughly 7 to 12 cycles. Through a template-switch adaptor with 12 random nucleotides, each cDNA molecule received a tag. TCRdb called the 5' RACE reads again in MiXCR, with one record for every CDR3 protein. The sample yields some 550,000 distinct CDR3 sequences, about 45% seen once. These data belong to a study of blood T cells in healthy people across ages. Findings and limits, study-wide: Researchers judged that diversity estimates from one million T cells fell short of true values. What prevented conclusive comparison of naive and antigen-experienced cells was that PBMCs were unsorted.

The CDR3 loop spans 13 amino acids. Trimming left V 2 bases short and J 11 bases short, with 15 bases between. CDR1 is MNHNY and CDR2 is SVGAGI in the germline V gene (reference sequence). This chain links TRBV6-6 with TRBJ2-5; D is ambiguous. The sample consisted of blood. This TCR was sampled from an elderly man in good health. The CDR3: CASSYARTNEQYF. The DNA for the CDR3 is TGTGCCAGCAGTTACGCCAGGACCAATGAGCAGTACTTC.